A selection of T cell receptor beta chains follows, all from one sample in a study of cytomegalovirus exposure and HLA in healthy donors. Method: immunoSEQ multiplex PCR; TCRdb's copy keeps in-frame clones and lacks some. This sample has about 93,000 clones, with about four fifths found just once. Input material: PBMCs. Receptor source: a man aged 50-59 years in good health and CMV-seronegative. Both conserved end residues are part of each CDR3. A D gene is named only where the DNA matches it firmly. A row's size may be missing; if present it is once, few, many or a size class.

j_call: TRBJ2-1; v_call: TRBV27; clone_size: NA; d_call: NA; cdr3_aa: CASSRQGFAYNEQFF; cdr3_nt: TGTGCCAGCAGTCGGCAGGGGTTCGCTTACAATGAGCAGTTCTTC
j_call: TRBJ2-3; v_call: TRBV7-6; clone_size: few; d_call: NA; cdr3_aa: CASSFGGSTDTQYF; cdr3_nt: TGTGCCAGCAGCTTTGGGGGGAGCACAGATACGCAGTATTTT
j_call: TRBJ2-2; v_call: TRBV15; clone_size: NA; d_call: TRBD2; cdr3_aa: CATSRDFREGRDTGELFF; cdr3_nt: TGTGCCACCAGCAGAGATTTCCGGGAGGGCCGGGACACCGGGGAGCTGTTTTTT
j_call: TRBJ2-2; v_call: TRBV19; clone_size: NA; d_call: NA; cdr3_aa: CASSTFGNPNTGELFF; cdr3_nt: TGTGCCAGTAGTACATTCGGGAACCCAAACACCGGGGAGCTGTTTTTT
j_call: TRBJ2-5; v_call: TRBV5-5; clone_size: NA; d_call: TRBD1; cdr3_aa: CASSWTGGGETQYF; cdr3_nt: TGTGCCAGCAGCTGGACAGGGGGCGGGGAGACCCAGTACTTC
j_call: TRBJ2-1; v_call: TRBV28; clone_size: NA; d_call: TRBD2; cdr3_aa: CASSFSGGRAPFRDEQFF; cdr3_nt: TGTGCCAGCAGTTTCTCGGGCGGGAGGGCCCCCTTTCGAGATGAGCAGTTCTTC
j_call: TRBJ2-3; v_call: TRBV7-2; clone_size: NA; d_call: TRBD2; cdr3_aa: CASSLLLAGDTQYF; cdr3_nt: TGTGCCAGCAGCTTACTACTAGCGGGAGATACGCAGTATTTT
j_call: TRBJ1-2; v_call: TRBV7-9; clone_size: NA; d_call: TRBD1; cdr3_aa: CASSSLGQGIDGYTF; cdr3_nt: TGTGCCAGCAGCTCCCTGGGACAGGGGATCGATGGCTACACCTTC
j_call: TRBJ2-1; v_call: TRBV2; clone_size: NA; d_call: NA; cdr3_aa: CASSRGNEQFF; cdr3_nt: TGTGCCAGCTCGCGGGGCAATGAGCAGTTCTTC
j_call: TRBJ2-5; v_call: TRBV6-1; clone_size: NA; d_call: NA; cdr3_aa: CASSEMARRQTQYF; cdr3_nt: TGTGCCAGCAGTGAAATGGCTAGAAGACAGACCCAGTACTTC
j_call: TRBJ1-2; v_call: TRBV28; clone_size: NA; d_call: NA; cdr3_aa: CASSPGQNYGYTF; cdr3_nt: TGTGCCAGCAGCCCAGGACAGAACTATGGCTACACCTTC
j_call: TRBJ1-5; v_call: TRBV7-6; clone_size: NA; d_call: TRBD1; cdr3_aa: CASSKDRGYNQPQHF; cdr3_nt: TGTGCCAGCAGCAAGGACAGGGGATACAATCAGCCCCAGCATTTT
j_call: TRBJ2-1; v_call: TRBV7-2; clone_size: NA; d_call: NA; cdr3_aa: CASSSGRMSEQFF; cdr3_nt: TGTGCCAGCAGCAGCGGACGGATGAGTGAGCAGTTCTTC